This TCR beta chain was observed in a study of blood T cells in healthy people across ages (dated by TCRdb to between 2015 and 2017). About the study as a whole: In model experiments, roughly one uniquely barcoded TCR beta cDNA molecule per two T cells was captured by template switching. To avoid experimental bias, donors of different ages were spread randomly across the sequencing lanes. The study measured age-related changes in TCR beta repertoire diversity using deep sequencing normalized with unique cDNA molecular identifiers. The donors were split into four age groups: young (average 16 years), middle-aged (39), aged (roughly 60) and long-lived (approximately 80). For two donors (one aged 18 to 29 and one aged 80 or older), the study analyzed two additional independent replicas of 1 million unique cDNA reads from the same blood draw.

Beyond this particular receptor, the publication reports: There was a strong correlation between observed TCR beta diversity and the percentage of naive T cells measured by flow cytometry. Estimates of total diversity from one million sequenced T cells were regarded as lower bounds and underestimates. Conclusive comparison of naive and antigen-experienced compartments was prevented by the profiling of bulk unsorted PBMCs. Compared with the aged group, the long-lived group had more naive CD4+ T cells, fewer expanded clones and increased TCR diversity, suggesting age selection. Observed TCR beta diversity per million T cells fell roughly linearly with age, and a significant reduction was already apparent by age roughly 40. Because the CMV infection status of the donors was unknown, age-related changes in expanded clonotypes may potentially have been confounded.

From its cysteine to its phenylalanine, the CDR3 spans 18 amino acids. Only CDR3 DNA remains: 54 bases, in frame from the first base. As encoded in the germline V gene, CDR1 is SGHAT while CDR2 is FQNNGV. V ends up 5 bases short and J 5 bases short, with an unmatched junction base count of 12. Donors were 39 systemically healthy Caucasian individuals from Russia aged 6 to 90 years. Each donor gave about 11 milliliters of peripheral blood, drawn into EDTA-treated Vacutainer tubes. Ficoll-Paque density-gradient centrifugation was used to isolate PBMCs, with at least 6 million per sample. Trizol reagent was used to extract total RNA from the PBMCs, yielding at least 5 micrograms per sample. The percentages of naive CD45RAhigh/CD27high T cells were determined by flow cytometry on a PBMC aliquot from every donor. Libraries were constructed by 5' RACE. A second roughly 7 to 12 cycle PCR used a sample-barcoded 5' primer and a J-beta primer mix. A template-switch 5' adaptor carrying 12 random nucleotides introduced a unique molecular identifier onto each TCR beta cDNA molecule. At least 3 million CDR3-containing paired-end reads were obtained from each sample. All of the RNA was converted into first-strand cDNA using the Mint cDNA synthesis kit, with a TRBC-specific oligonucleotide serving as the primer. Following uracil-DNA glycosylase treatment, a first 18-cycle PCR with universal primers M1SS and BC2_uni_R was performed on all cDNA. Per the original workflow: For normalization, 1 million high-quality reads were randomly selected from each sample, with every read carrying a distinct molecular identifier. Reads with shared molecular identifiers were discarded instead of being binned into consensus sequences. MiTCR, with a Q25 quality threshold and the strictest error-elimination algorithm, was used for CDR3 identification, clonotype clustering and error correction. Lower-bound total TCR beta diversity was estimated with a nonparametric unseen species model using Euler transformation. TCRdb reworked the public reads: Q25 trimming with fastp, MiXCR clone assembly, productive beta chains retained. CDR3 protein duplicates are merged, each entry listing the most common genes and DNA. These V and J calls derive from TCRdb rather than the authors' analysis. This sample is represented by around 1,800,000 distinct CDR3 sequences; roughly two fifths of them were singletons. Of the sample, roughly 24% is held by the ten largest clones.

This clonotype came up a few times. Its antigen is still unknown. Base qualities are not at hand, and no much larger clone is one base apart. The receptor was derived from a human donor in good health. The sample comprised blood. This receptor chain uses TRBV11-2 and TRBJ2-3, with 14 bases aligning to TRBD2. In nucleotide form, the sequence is TGTGCCAGCAGCGCGACTAGCGGGGGGGCCGGAGTCGGAGATACGCAGTATTTT. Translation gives CASSATSGGAGVGDTQYF.